This TCR beta chain was sequenced in a study of blood T cells in healthy people across ages. Only a few counts were recorded for this clonotype. Its antigen is still unknown. This CDR3 has 14 residues. V was trimmed by 2 bases and J by 4 bases, leaving 11 bases between them. Germline CDR1 is MGHDK and CDR2 is SYGVNS. The use of a sample-barcoded 5' primer and a J-beta primer mix characterized a second PCR of roughly 6 to 11 cycles. TCRdb reprocessed the 5' RACE reads via MiXCR and lists one record per CDR3 protein. The data contain roughly 680,000 distinct CDR3 sequences, approximately 50% of them singletons. Points from the study as a whole: Age advanced and TCR beta diversity per million T cells fell, roughly linearly.

This sequence joins TRBV25-1 and TRBJ2-5; TRBD1 might be the D (6 bases). The sequenced material came from blood. The TCR originated in a woman aged 55 to 70 in good health. CDR3 DNA: TGTGCCAGCAGTGAACAGAGGGGGAGAGAGACCCAGTACTTC. This translates into CASSEQRGRETQYF.